Listed below are T cell receptor beta chains from one sample, sequenced in a study of T-cell memory formation after mild COVID-19. Each CDR3 protein is one row after TCRdb ran MiXCR on the 5' RACE reads. This sample has hundreds of thousands of distinct CDR3 sequences; approximately 18% occur once, and the top ten carry approximately 12%. Input material: PBMCs or a T cell subset sorted from them (not recorded which). Every receptor here comes from an adult woman who had mild COVID-19 (a few samples of this study predate the infection). Cell type and time point are not known. CDR3s include the opening cysteine and the closing phenylalanine or tryptophan. D genes are given only for firm matches. Clone size is stated in some rows and not others, as once, few, many or a class when expanded.

j_call: TRBJ2-7
clone_size: -
d_call: TRBD2
v_call: TRBV7-9
cdr3_aa: CASRGGGYYEQYF
cdr3_nt: TGTGCCAGCAGGGGCGGGGGGTACTACGAGCAGTACTTC

j_call: TRBJ2-7
clone_size: -
d_call: -
v_call: TRBV11-2
cdr3_aa: CASSLGTETYEQYF
cdr3_nt: TGTGCCAGCAGCTTAGGGACAGAAACCTACGAGCAGTACTTC

j_call: TRBJ2-5
clone_size: few
d_call: -
v_call: TRBV6-5
cdr3_aa: CASSSSGSQYF
cdr3_nt: TGTGCCAGCAGTAGTAGCGGCTCTCAGTACTTC

j_call: TRBJ1-2
clone_size: few
d_call: TRBD1
v_call: TRBV12-3/TRBV12-4
cdr3_aa: CASTRQGNGYTF
cdr3_nt: TGTGCCAGCACCCGACAGGGAAATGGCTACACCTTC

j_call: TRBJ2-1
clone_size: few
d_call: TRBD2
v_call: TRBV7-9
cdr3_aa: CASSLAGTSGIGDEQFF
cdr3_nt: TGTGCCAGCAGCCTCGCCGGGACTAGCGGGATAGGAGATGAGCAGTTCTTC

j_call: TRBJ1-3
clone_size: few
d_call: -
v_call: TRBV12-3/TRBV12-4
cdr3_aa: CASSLGSGGGNTIYF
cdr3_nt: TGTGCCAGCAGTTTAGGGTCCGGGGGCGGAAACACCATATATTTT

j_call: TRBJ2-5
clone_size: -
d_call: -
v_call: TRBV3-1
cdr3_aa: CASSAALGPQETQYF
cdr3_nt: TGTGCCAGCAGCGCCGCCTTAGGACCCCAAGAGACCCAGTACTTC

j_call: TRBJ1-2
clone_size: -
d_call: -
v_call: TRBV20-1
cdr3_aa: CSAREGSGGNGYTF
cdr3_nt: TGCAGTGCTAGAGAAGGGAGTGGGGGTAATGGCTACACCTTC

j_call: TRBJ2-4
clone_size: -
d_call: TRBD1
v_call: TRBV19
cdr3_aa: CASSNTGGSKNIQYF
cdr3_nt: TGTGCCAGTAGTAACACAGGGGGCTCCAAAAACATTCAGTACTTC

j_call: TRBJ2-3
clone_size: few
d_call: -
v_call: TRBV9
cdr3_aa: CASSLSRGADTQYF
cdr3_nt: TGTGCCAGCAGCTTAAGCCGGGGGGCGGATACGCAGTATTTT

j_call: TRBJ2-3
clone_size: few
d_call: TRBD2
v_call: TRBV4-3
cdr3_aa: CASSRGLAGGPVDTQYF
cdr3_nt: TGCGCCAGCAGCCGGGGACTAGCGGGAGGGCCCGTGGATACGCAGTATTTT

j_call: TRBJ2-5
clone_size: -
d_call: TRBD1
v_call: TRBV6-2/TRBV6-3
cdr3_aa: CASSRRTGTSQETQYF
cdr3_nt: TGTGCCAGCAGTCGTCGGACAGGGACGTCCCAAGAGACCCAGTACTTC

j_call: TRBJ2-1
clone_size: -
d_call: -
v_call: TRBV5-1
cdr3_aa: CASRREINNEQFF
cdr3_nt: TGCGCCAGCAGAAGGGAAATCAACAATGAGCAGTTCTTC

j_call: TRBJ1-2
clone_size: -
d_call: -
v_call: TRBV7-6
cdr3_aa: CASSLEFGLSAGYTF
cdr3_nt: TGTGCCAGCAGCTTAGAATTCGGACTGAGCGCTGGCTACACCTTC

j_call: TRBJ1-1
clone_size: few
d_call: -
v_call: TRBV19
cdr3_aa: CASSIPGKNTEAFF
cdr3_nt: TGTGCCAGTAGTATTCCCGGGAAGAACACTGAAGCTTTCTTT

j_call: TRBJ1-2
clone_size: many
d_call: -
v_call: TRBV7-2
cdr3_aa: CASSPERRGTYGYTF
cdr3_nt: TGTGCCAGCAGCCCAGAACGCCGGGGTACCTATGGCTACACCTTC

j_call: TRBJ2-2
clone_size: few
d_call: TRBD2
v_call: TRBV4-2
cdr3_aa: CASSQNPGLAGVAGELFF
cdr3_nt: TGTGCCAGCAGCCAAAACCCGGGACTAGCGGGAGTAGCTGGGGAGCTGTTTTTT

j_call: TRBJ1-2
clone_size: -
d_call: -
v_call: TRBV7-9
cdr3_aa: CASSLGVTNYGYTF
cdr3_nt: TGTGCCAGCAGCTTAGGTGTAACTAACTATGGCTACACCTTC

j_call: TRBJ2-5
clone_size: -
d_call: TRBD1
v_call: TRBV6-6
cdr3_aa: CASSSSDRTGETQYF
cdr3_nt: TGTGCCAGCAGTTCCTCGGACAGGACCGGAGAGACCCAGTACTTC

j_call: TRBJ2-7
clone_size: -
d_call: TRBD1
v_call: TRBV23-1
cdr3_aa: CASSRDLPRDRGYEQYF
cdr3_nt: TGCGCCAGCAGTCGAGATTTACCGCGGGACAGGGGTTACGAGCAGTACTTC

j_call: TRBJ2-7
clone_size: few
d_call: -
v_call: TRBV7-2
cdr3_aa: CASSLAPSAQYF
cdr3_nt: TGTGCCAGCAGCTTAGCTCCTTCTGCGCAGTACTTC

j_call: TRBJ2-3
clone_size: few
d_call: TRBD2
v_call: TRBV20-1
cdr3_aa: CSARWFTSGVTDTQYF
cdr3_nt: TGCAGTGCCAGATGGTTTACTAGCGGCGTCACAGATACGCAGTATTTT

j_call: TRBJ2-1
clone_size: -
d_call: -
v_call: TRBV20-1
cdr3_aa: CSAREGGGVAEQFF
cdr3_nt: TGCAGTGCTAGAGAAGGAGGAGGTGTTGCTGAGCAGTTCTTC

j_call: TRBJ2-6
clone_size: -
d_call: -
v_call: TRBV7-2
cdr3_aa: CASSPRFAGVGSGANVLTF
cdr3_nt: TGTGCCAGCAGCCCTCGATTCGCCGGGGTGGGGTCAGGGGCCAACGTCCTGACTTTC

j_call: TRBJ2-2
clone_size: -
d_call: TRBD2
v_call: TRBV12-3/TRBV12-4
cdr3_aa: CASIRTSGSSGELFF
cdr3_nt: TGTGCCAGCATCCGGACTAGCGGGAGTTCCGGGGAGCTGTTTTTT

j_call: TRBJ2-3
clone_size: -
d_call: TRBD2
v_call: TRBV7-9
cdr3_aa: CASSLASGLATDTQYF
cdr3_nt: TGTGCCAGCAGCTTAGCCTCGGGACTAGCGACAGATACGCAGTATTTT

j_call: TRBJ1-5
clone_size: -
d_call: -
v_call: TRBV6-5
cdr3_aa: CASSWDGNQPQHF
cdr3_nt: TGCGCCAGCAGCTGGGACGGGAATCAGCCCCAGCATTTT

j_call: TRBJ2-1
clone_size: many
d_call: -
v_call: TRBV12-3/TRBV12-4
cdr3_aa: CASSRRWGYNEQFF
cdr3_nt: TGTGCCAGCAGTCGCCGGTGGGGGTACAATGAGCAGTTCTTC

j_call: TRBJ2-2
clone_size: -
d_call: -
v_call: TRBV2
cdr3_aa: CASTPSPGELFF
cdr3_nt: TGTGCCAGCACGCCGAGCCCAGGGGAGCTGTTTTTT

j_call: TRBJ2-7
clone_size: few
d_call: -
v_call: TRBV7-2
cdr3_aa: CASSLVAGSPPYEQYF
cdr3_nt: TGTGCCAGCAGCTTAGTGGCGGGGTCCCCCCCCTACGAGCAGTACTTC

j_call: TRBJ2-1
clone_size: many
d_call: TRBD2
v_call: TRBV12-3/TRBV12-4
cdr3_aa: CASRAVAGLYNEQFF
cdr3_nt: TGTGCCAGCAGGGCCGTAGCGGGGCTTTACAATGAGCAGTTCTTC

j_call: TRBJ2-1
clone_size: -
d_call: TRBD2
v_call: TRBV2
cdr3_aa: CASSPGGAGGPHNEQFF
cdr3_nt: TGTGCCAGCAGCCCAGGCGGTGCGGGAGGGCCCCACAATGAGCAGTTCTTC

j_call: TRBJ2-5
clone_size: few
d_call: TRBD2
v_call: TRBV3-1
cdr3_aa: CASSRDLLAGGSRETQYF
cdr3_nt: TGTGCCAGCAGCCGCGACCTCCTAGCGGGGGGTTCTAGAGAGACCCAGTACTTC

j_call: TRBJ1-1
clone_size: -
d_call: -
v_call: TRBV3-1
cdr3_aa: CASRASGSDTEAFF
cdr3_nt: TGTGCCAGCAGGGCCTCGGGGAGTGATACTGAAGCTTTCTTT

j_call: TRBJ2-3
clone_size: few
d_call: -
v_call: TRBV3-1
cdr3_aa: CASSQGSGGEYF
cdr3_nt: TGTGCCAGCAGCCAAGGGTCGGGCGGCGAGTATTTT

j_call: TRBJ2-1
clone_size: -
d_call: -
v_call: TRBV9
cdr3_aa: CASSVITRGNEQFF
cdr3_nt: TGTGCCAGCAGCGTAATAACGAGGGGCAATGAGCAGTTCTTC

j_call: TRBJ1-5
clone_size: -
d_call: -
v_call: TRBV7-8
cdr3_aa: CASSLGRSFNQPQHF
cdr3_nt: TGTGCCAGCAGCTTGGGGCGATCATTCAATCAGCCCCAGCATTTT

j_call: TRBJ2-5
clone_size: many
d_call: -
v_call: TRBV12-3/TRBV12-4
cdr3_aa: CASSRALGRETQYF
cdr3_nt: TGTGCCAGCAGCCGCGCCTTGGGAAGGGAGACCCAGTACTTC

j_call: TRBJ2-2
clone_size: many
d_call: -
v_call: TRBV7-2
cdr3_aa: CASSLGANTGELFF
cdr3_nt: TGTGCCAGCAGCTTAGGGGCGAACACCGGGGAGCTGTTTTTT

j_call: TRBJ2-7
clone_size: -
d_call: -
v_call: TRBV9
cdr3_aa: CASSAQGRSDEQYF
cdr3_nt: TGTGCCAGCAGCGCCCAGGGGAGGAGCGACGAGCAGTACTTC

j_call: TRBJ2-3
clone_size: few
d_call: -
v_call: TRBV20-1
cdr3_aa: CSARLARHTQYF
cdr3_nt: TGCAGTGCTAGACTAGCGCGTCATACGCAGTATTTT

j_call: TRBJ1-1
clone_size: few
d_call: -
v_call: TRBV4-1
cdr3_aa: CASSQMGTSEGAFF
cdr3_nt: TGCGCCAGCAGCCAGATGGGGACATCAGAGGGAGCTTTCTTT

j_call: TRBJ2-7
clone_size: -
d_call: TRBD2
v_call: TRBV7-2
cdr3_aa: CASSFSIAGGTYEQYF
cdr3_nt: TGTGCCAGCAGCTTCTCCATAGCGGGAGGCACCTACGAGCAGTACTTC

j_call: TRBJ2-6
clone_size: few
d_call: -
v_call: TRBV6-1
cdr3_aa: CASSPAVTASGANVLTF
cdr3_nt: TGTGCCAGCAGCCCCGCCGTCACGGCCTCTGGGGCCAACGTCCTGACTTTC

j_call: TRBJ1-2
clone_size: -
d_call: -
v_call: TRBV5-1
cdr3_aa: CASSYGGGGAYGYTF
cdr3_nt: TGCGCCAGCAGCTACGGCGGGGGGGGCGCCTATGGCTACACCTTC

j_call: TRBJ2-1
clone_size: few
d_call: -
v_call: TRBV7-3
cdr3_aa: CASSLTHPEIEQFF
cdr3_nt: TGTGCCAGCAGCTTAACCCATCCCGAGATTGAGCAGTTCTTC

j_call: TRBJ2-1
clone_size: -
d_call: -
v_call: TRBV7-2
cdr3_aa: CASSLGRTGWNEQFF
cdr3_nt: TGTGCCAGCAGCTTAGGACGGACGGGGTGGAATGAGCAGTTCTTC

j_call: TRBJ2-1
clone_size: -
d_call: -
v_call: TRBV7-9
cdr3_aa: CASSLALIGGFPYNEQFF
cdr3_nt: TGTGCCAGCAGCTTAGCCCTCATCGGCGGTTTCCCCTACAATGAGCAGTTCTTC

j_call: TRBJ1-3
clone_size: once
d_call: -
v_call: TRBV12-3/TRBV12-4
cdr3_aa: CASRRPTGGNTIYF
cdr3_nt: TGTGCCAGCAGGAGGCCGACGGGCGGAAACACCATATATTTT

j_call: TRBJ2-5
clone_size: -
d_call: -
v_call: TRBV5-6
cdr3_aa: CASSTGLYQETQYF
cdr3_nt: TGTGCCAGCAGCACGGGACTTTACCAAGAGACCCAGTACTTC

j_call: TRBJ2-7
clone_size: -
d_call: -
v_call: TRBV5-1
cdr3_aa: CASSLAGLLYEQYF
cdr3_nt: TGCGCCAGCAGCTTGGCGGGCCTCCTCTACGAGCAGTACTTC